The 28 T cell receptor beta chains below were found in one sample sequenced in a study of OX40 agonist ivuxolimab in advanced cancers. TCRdb's table, derived via immunoSEQ multiplex PCR, lists solely in-frame clones and lacks some. The repertoire includes around 72,000 clones, around 88% of them detected once, and approximately 2.6% sits in the top ten. This specimen was CD4+ or CD8+ T cells sorted from blood, taken in a trial of the OX40 agonist ivuxolimab. All receptors come from an adult with an advanced solid tumor such as melanoma, head and neck, liver or kidney cancer.

This clone has only one observation. This chain links TRBV27 with TRBJ2-1, with 8 bases lining up with TRBD2. V shed 6 bases, J shed 1 base, and the junction held 8 bases outside the gene matches. Germline values: CDR1 MNHEY, CDR2 SMNVEV (reference sequence). CDR3 length equals 16 residues. CDR3 protein: CASSQREYYSYNEQFF. Here the CDR3 DNA reads TGTGCCAGCAGCCAGCGGGAGTATTATTCCTACAATGAGCAGTTCTTC.

The sample holds one count of this clone. The chain uses TRBV2 and TRBJ2-7; TRBD2 matches 9 bases. Germline CDR1 reads SNHLY; CDR2 reads FYNNEI. The CDR3 is 13 residues long. With 8 bases clipped from V and 2 bases from J, the junction kept 4 bases outside the gene matches. CDR3 DNA sequence: TGTGCCAGCTGCGCTAGCGGGGCCTACGAGCAGTACTTC. Protein sequence: CASCASGAYEQYF.

This rearrangement joins TRBV9 to TRBJ2-2; no clear D gene. Trimming took off 1 base at V and 1 base at J, with 5 bases between the two ends. This CDR3 is built from 14 residues. CDR1 is SGDLS and CDR2 is YYNGEE in the germline V gene. CDR3 DNA: TGTGCCAGCAGCGTACCAGGGAACACCGGGGAGCTGTTTTTT. Amino acids: CASSVPGNTGELFF.

The chain carries TRBV18 and TRBJ1-2, with a weak D call TRBD1 (5 bases). V shed 3 bases and J shed 2 bases, with 16 bases lying between them. The CDR3 runs to 16 residues. Germline CDR1 reads KGHSH; CDR2 reads LQKENI. The CDR3 is CASSPSDSKGNYGYTF. DNA for the CDR3: TGTGCCAGCTCACCGTCCGACAGCAAGGGGAACTATGGCTACACCTTC.

V usage is TRBV2 and J usage is TRBJ2-7, with TRBD1 as a possible D gene (5 bases). The CDR3 loop spans 12 amino acids. In germline, CDR1 is SNHLY, CDR2 FYNNEI. The V and J ends lost 9 bases and 2 bases respectively, with 11 bases between them. The CDR3 sequence: CASRTRTYEQYF. For the CDR3, the DNA is TGTGCCAGTAGGACACGCACCTACGAGCAGTACTTC.

This clone appeared a few times. V and J are TRBV28 and TRBJ1-3; D call uncertain. The CDR3 runs 16 residues. Germline assignment: CDR1 MDHEN and CDR2 SYDVKM. Trimming stripped 3 bases from V and 0 bases from J, with 12 bases between. CDR3 residues: CASSFALAASGNTIYF. Here the CDR3 DNA reads TGTGCCAGCAGTTTCGCTTTAGCAGCCTCTGGAAACACCATATATTTT.

The V gene is TRBV19, the J gene TRBJ1-1; possibly TRBD1 for D (5 bases). V was pared by 6 bases and J by 0 bases, with 17 bases between. This CDR3 is built from 16 residues. Germline-derived CDR1 and CDR2 are LNHDA and SQIVND (reference sequence). The CDR3 spells CASRGEDGAMNTEAFF. CDR3 DNA sequence: TGTGCCAGTAGGGGGGAGGACGGGGCGATGAACACTGAAGCTTTCTTT. Variable domain in full (rest from reference TRBV19 and TRBJ1-1): DGGITQSPKYLFRKEGQNVTLSCEQNLNHDAMYWYRQDPGQGLRLIYYSQIVNDFQKGDIAEGYSVSREKKESFPLTVTSAQKNPTAFYLCASRGEDGAMNTEAFFGQGTRLTVV.

This chain connects TRBV28 to TRBJ1-1; a possible D gene is TRBD1 (6 bases). The germline V and J ends were trimmed by 3 bases and 5 bases, with 10 bases remaining between them. The CDR3 is 13 residues long. The germline gives CDR1 MDHEN, CDR2 SYDVKM. The CDR3, as DNA: TGTGCCAGCAGTTTTGACAGGTGGACTGAAGCTTTCTTT. It translates to CASSFDRWTEAFF.

V is TRBV7-9 and J is TRBJ2-1; D gene unclear. This CDR3 is 11 amino acids long. Per germline, CDR1 SEHNR and CDR2 FQNEAQ (reference sequence). V lost 5 bases, J lost 10 bases, and 9 bases lay in between. CDR3 DNA: TGTGCCAGCAGCAACCGGTGGGAGCAGTTCTTC. Its protein product is CASSNRWEQFF.

This rearrangement joins TRBV4-1 to TRBJ1-2; D is uncertain. Trimming removed 5 bases at V and 0 bases at J, with 13 bases between. CDR1 is MGHRA and CDR2 is YSYEKL in the germline V gene. This CDR3 contains 15 residues. The CDR3: CASSDSGAANYGYTF. The CDR3 DNA follows: TGCGCCAGCAGCGACTCCGGCGCCGCTAACTATGGCTACACCTTC.

The rearrangement joins TRBV10-2 to TRBJ1-4; D unresolved. The CDR3 is 14 amino acids. Trimming took 0 bases from V and 8 from J, leaving 10 bases between them. Germline-derived CDR1 and CDR2 are WSHSY and SAAADI. This CDR3 reads CASSESRLREKLFF. CDR3 bases: TGCGCCAGCAGTGAGTCGCGGCTACGGGAAAAACTGTTTTTT.

The chain joins TRBV11-3 to TRBJ1-1; D remains ambiguous. The CDR3 spans 11 residues. Germline assignment: CDR1 SGHNT and CDR2 YENEEA. V lost 3 bases and J lost 8, with 7 bases in between. The CDR3 is CASSLRQEAFF. The DNA of the CDR3 is TGTGCCAGCAGCTTGAGGCAGGAAGCTTTCTTT.

In DNA form, the CDR3 reads TGCGCCAGCAGCTTGGTTACAGGACACCCCCTCGAGCAGTACTTC. Translating gives CASSLVTGHPLEQYF. J is TRBJ2-5 and V is TRBV5-1; possibly TRBD1 for D (5 bases). The J call could be wrong; TRBJ2-7 is a better fit for the DNA end. Germline-derived CDR1 and CDR2 are SGHRS and YFSETQ. This CDR3 comprises 15 residues.

This sequence joins TRBV19 and TRBJ1-1; 8 positions match TRBD1. The length of the CDR3 is 13 residues. The germline V gene has CDR1 LNHDA and CDR2 SQIVND (reference sequence). Trimming at V came to 6 bases and at J to 4 bases, leaving 4 bases not matched to a gene. The CDR3: CASRRTGGTEAFF. CDR3 DNA sequence: TGTGCCAGTAGGCGAACAGGGGGCACTGAAGCTTTCTTT.

There are a few counts of this clone. The chain is built from TRBV6-6 and TRBJ2-3; 9 nucleotides line up with TRBD2. In germline, CDR1 is MNHNY, CDR2 SVGAGI (reference sequence). The V segment lost 11 bases and the J segment 4 bases; nucleotides outside the gene matches: 7. The CDR3 extends over 13 amino acids. The DNA for the CDR3 is TGTGCCGCAGGCGGGGGGGGCGCAGATACGCAGTATTTT. It translates to CAAGGGGADTQYF.

This sequence joins TRBV25-1 and TRBJ2-2; 9 nucleotides match TRBD1. CDR1 is MGHDK, CDR2 SYGVNS, per germline. Trimming cost V 3 bases and J 8 bases; bases outside gene matches: 7. The CDR3 spans 15 residues. The CDR3 protein is CASSETGGIEGELFF. The DNA of the CDR3 is TGTGCCAGCAGTGAGACAGGGGGGATCGAGGGGGAGCTGTTTTTT.

V usage is TRBV10-1 and J usage is TRBJ2-5; 12 bases fit TRBD1. The J call may be faulty, since TRBJ2-7 better matches the DNA end. Looked up from germline, CDR1 is WNHNN and CDR2 is SYGVQD (reference sequence). The CDR3 totals 15 residues. The CDR3 DNA reads as TGCGCCAGCAGCCTGAGCGGGACAGGGGGCGACGAGCAGTACTTC. It codes for CASSLSGTGGDEQYF.

This chain uses TRBV18 with TRBJ1-5; the D is unclear. The germline CDR1 and CDR2 sequences are KGHSH and LQKENI. CDR3 length: 16 residues. V was clipped by 2 bases and J by 7 bases, with 18 bases between them. The CDR3 DNA is TGTGCCAGCTCACCAACCGTGGGCGAGGGCGGGCAGCCCCAGCATTTT. This translates into CASSPTVGEGGQPQHF.

This chain links TRBV5-6 with TRBJ1-2, with unresolved D. Trimming removed 6 bases from V and 2 bases from J, with 14 bases in between. The germline V gene has CDR1 SGHDT and CDR2 YYEEEE. CDR3 length: 14 residues. The CDR3 loop reads CASTLDQVNYGYTF. The CDR3 DNA reads TGTGCCAGCACTTTGGACCAGGTGAACTATGGCTACACCTTC.

The V call is TRBV7-8, the J call TRBJ2-5, with unresolved D. From germline, CDR1 is SGHVS and CDR2 FQNEAQ. V gave up 3 bases and J gave up 1 base, with 3 bases separating them. The CDR3 length is 12 residues. CDR3: CASSFTQETQYF. For the CDR3, the DNA is TGTGCCAGCAGCTTTACCCAAGAGACCCAGTACTTC.

The gene calls are TRBV9 and TRBJ2-5; weak D call: TRBD2 (7 bases). Germline loops: CDR1 SGDLS, CDR2 YYNGEE. V gave up 6 bases and J gave up 3 bases, with 15 bases separating them. The CDR3 consists of 14 residues. This CDR3 reads CASNDGGREETQYF. The CDR3 bases are TGTGCCAGCAACGACGGGGGGCGGGAAGAGACCCAGTACTTC.

The chain links TRBV6-7 to TRBJ2-5, with TRBD1 matching over 12 bases. TRBV6-7 is marked as an open reading frame, function uncertain. The CDR3 runs to 18 residues. J was trimmed by 4 bases and V by 4 bases; bases with no gene match: 13. DNA for the CDR3: TGTGCCAGCAGTTTACTACCACCGGGACAGGGGGCCGGAGAGACCCAGTACTTC. This gives the protein CASSLLPPGQGAGETQYF.

The chain uses TRBV5-1 and TRBJ2-1, with D perhaps matching TRBD2 (6 bases). This CDR3 region has 15 residues. V lost 4 bases and J 5 bases, leaving 16 bases between the germline ends. Germline CDR1 and CDR2: SGHRS and YFSETQ. CDR3 sequence: CASSGIPGSNNEQFF. CDR3 DNA: TGCGCCAGCAGCGGAATACCCGGGAGTAACAATGAGCAGTTCTTC.

Points on this clone: One end of the junction is discordant with germline, which a read error may explain. This same CDR3 is encoded by further DNA sequences in the sample. The chain combines TRBV9 with TRBJ1-1; TRBD1 aligns across 9 bases. The germline V gene has CDR1 SGDLS and CDR2 YYNGEE. This CDR3 region has 16 residues. DNA of the CDR3: TGTGCTAGCAGCCCCAGGACAGGGGTGAGGCTGGATGAAGCTTTCTTT. Protein sequence: CASSPRTGVRLDEAFF.

This chain links TRBV19 with TRBJ1-3; no clear D gene. CDR1 is LNHDA, CDR2 SQIVND, per germline (reference sequence). The germline V and J ends were trimmed by 2 bases and 0 bases, with 2 bases remaining between them. The CDR3 has 13 amino acids. CDR3: CASSISSGNTIYF. CDR3 nucleotides: TGTGCCAGTAGTATAAGCTCTGGAAACACCATATATTTT.

CDR3 sequence (DNA): TGCAGCGTTGAAGCGGGGGGCGGCACAGATACGCAGTATTTT. Translated, it gives CSVEAGGGTDTQYF. The chain combines TRBV29-1 with TRBJ2-3, with a possible D match to TRBD2 (7 bases). This CDR3 is built from 14 residues. V lost 1 base and J lost 1, with 9 bases in between. Germline V gene data show CDR1 as SQVTM and CDR2 as ANQGSEA.

This clone was found once. The chain uses TRBV9 and TRBJ2-7; no reliable D call. Germline V gene data show CDR1 as SGDLS and CDR2 as YYNGEE. The CDR3 extends over 15 amino acids. V dropped 2 bases and J dropped 0 bases, with 12 bases sitting between them. This CDR3 is CASSVEAASSYEQYF. The CDR3 DNA is TGTGCCAGCAGCGTTGAGGCGGCGAGCTCCTACGAGCAGTACTTC.

The chain has TRBV10-2 and TRBJ1-2; weak D call: TRBD1 (6 bases). The CDR3 is 15 residues long. The germline V gene encodes CDR1 WSHSY and CDR2 SAAADI. The ends were cut back, 7 bases at V and 7 bases at J, with 22 bases in the middle. Written as DNA, the CDR3 is TGCGCCAGCACAAGATCACAGGGAGTTGCTATTGGCTACACCTTC. It translates to CASTRSQGVAIGYTF.